This T cell receptor (beta chain) was recovered during a study of blood T cell repertoires in COVID-19. This clone was counted a few times. The protocol was immunoSEQ multiplex PCR, while the TCRdb copy is restricted to in-frame clones and leaves out a portion. The sample has over 50,000 clones, around 84% seen once. Germline assignment: CDR1 DFQATT and CDR2 SNEGSKA (reference sequence). The germline V and J ends were trimmed by 3 bases and 0 bases, with 15 bases remaining between them. The CDR3 sequence is 16 residues long. The sequenced sample consisted of peripheral blood. This TCR was recovered from a man aged 45-60 years with acute or convalescent COVID-19. V gene TRBV20-1 combines with J gene TRBJ2-1; a possible D gene is TRBD1 (5 bases). The CDR3 DNA reads TGCAGTGCTAGTCCACTTGACAGCAGCTCCTACAATGAGCAGTTCTTC. It yields the protein CSASPLDSSSYNEQFF.